One and the same sample provided the 22 T cell receptor beta chains below, sequenced in a study of shared clonotypes between healthy human individuals. TCRdb's table, derived via immunoSEQ multiplex PCR, lists solely in-frame clones and lacks some. Of 2 million to 3 million clones in the sample, 93% were seen once. Sequenced sample: naive CD4+ T cells from PBMCs. Subset here: CD45RA+ positively selected. Receptor source: a man younger than 35 in good health. Some clones in this sample may be carry-over from other donors' samples.

The genes are TRBV7-2 and TRBJ2-1; no clear D gene. CDR1 is SGHTA, CDR2 FQGNSA, per germline. There are 16 residues in the CDR3. The V end was cut by 1 base, the J end by 1 base, with 11 bases between. This CDR3 reads CASSLGLGSSYNEQFF. DNA of the CDR3: TGTGCCAGCAGCTTAGGGCTAGGGTCATCCTACAATGAGCAGTTCTTC.

The CDR3 DNA reads TGTGCCAGCAGCCCCGGACTCTTCGGGGGCTACACCTTC. Protein product: CASSPGLFGGYTF. The J gene is TRBJ1-2, the V gene TRBV27; D is unresolved. V lost 6 bases and J 8 bases, leaving 16 bases between the germline ends. The length of the CDR3 is 13 residues. Germline-derived CDR1 and CDR2 are MNHEY and SMNVEV (reference sequence).

In its sample, this clone was seen once. The chain joins TRBV9 to TRBJ2-7; TRBD2 matches 7 bases. The CDR3 loop spans 15 amino acids. Germline CDR1 is SGDLS and CDR2 is YYNGEE. J lost 2 bases, V lost 4 bases, and 9 bases had no gene match. CDR3: CASSLSSGLPYEQYF. CDR3 DNA: TGTGCCAGCAGCCTTTCTAGCGGTCTTCCCTACGAGCAGTACTTC.

This chain joins TRBV4-1 and TRBJ1-2; D remains ambiguous. The CDR3 runs to 15 residues. CDR1 MGHRA and CDR2 YSYEKL come from the germline V gene. Trimming stripped 1 base from V and 4 bases from J, with 13 bases between. The CDR3 DNA sequence: TGCGCCAGCAGCCAAGTTTATACAATGGTCTATGGCTACACCTTC. The encoded protein is CASSQVYTMVYGYTF.

This sequence joins TRBV5-1 and TRBJ1-6; TRBD1 matches 7 bases. Germline-derived CDR1 and CDR2 are SGHRS and YFSETQ. The CDR3 runs to 17 residues. Trimming removed 8 bases from V and 0 bases from J; junction bases left unmatched: 11. The CDR3 nucleotides read TGCGCCAGTAGTAGGGACAGCGCGAGCTCCTATAATTCACCCCTCCACTTT. As protein: CASSRDSASSYNSPLHF.

The chain has TRBV18 and TRBJ2-3, with a weak D call TRBD2 (5 bases). The V gene's germline CDR1 is KGHSH and CDR2 LQKENI. The CDR3 is 16 residues long. V shed 8 bases and J shed 1 base, with 19 bases lying between them. The CDR3 sequence: CASIPDLPGGTDTQYF. The CDR3 nucleotides read TGTGCCAGCATACCGGACCTGCCCGGGGGCACAGATACGCAGTATTTT. The full variable domain, in which reference TRBV18 and TRBJ2-3 provide the parts outside the CDR3, is NAGVMQNPRHLVRRRGQEARLRCSPMKGHSHVYWYRQLPEEGLKFMVYLQKENIIDESGMPKERFSAEFPKEGPSILRIQQVVRGDSAAYFCASIPDLPGGTDTQYFGPGTRLTVL.

The genes are TRBV18 and TRBJ2-2; TRBD2 matches at 8 bases. The CDR3 loop spans 16 amino acids. The germline gives CDR1 KGHSH, CDR2 LQKENI. The V segment lost 3 bases and the J segment 1 base; nucleotides outside the gene matches: 4. The CDR3 is CASSPPGLENTGELFF. CDR3 DNA: TGTGCCAGCTCACCCCCGGGACTAGAGAACACCGGGGAGCTGTTTTTT.

Of note for this clone: Different DNA sequences within this sample yield the same CDR3. V and J are TRBV2 and TRBJ2-7; D is undetermined. Germline CDR1 reads SNHLY; CDR2 reads FYNNEI. This CDR3 has 11 amino acids. The V and J ends lost 3 bases and 3 bases respectively, with 3 bases between them. The CDR3: CASSEYYEQYF. CDR3 in DNA: TGTGCCAGCAGTGAGTACTACGAGCAGTACTTC.

The genes are TRBV27 and TRBJ2-6, with a possible D match to TRBD1 (6 bases). CDR3 size: 14 residues. Trimming took off 4 bases at V and 11 bases at J, with 15 bases between the two ends. Germline assignment: CDR1 MNHEY and CDR2 SMNVEV (reference sequence). The CDR3: CASSSRGPMDVLTF. DNA for the CDR3: TGTGCCAGCAGTTCCAGGGGTCCTATGGACGTCCTGACTTTC.

The rearrangement uses TRBV11-3 and TRBJ2-7; tentatively, D is TRBD2 (6 bases). The germline V gene has CDR1 SGHNT and CDR2 YENEEA. This CDR3 comprises 13 residues. V was cut by 5 bases and J by 6 bases, with 14 bases left in between. CDR3 bases: TGTGCCAGCAGCCCGGGGGTTGGCGGCGAGCAGTACTTC. It yields the protein CASSPGVGGEQYF.

The chain employs TRBV5-1 and TRBJ2-5; unclear D gene. V shed 1 base and J shed 2 bases, with 12 bases lying between them. The CDR3 sequence is 15 residues long. Germline V lookup: CDR1 SGHRS, CDR2 YFSETQ. The DNA for the CDR3 is TGCGCCAGCAGCTTGCTCCCGGGCGCGCAAGAGACCCAGTACTTC. Translating gives CASSLLPGAQETQYF.

The genes are TRBV7-8 and TRBJ2-4; D ambiguous. This CDR3 is built from 14 residues. V shed 3 bases and J shed 0 bases, with 6 bases lying between them. Germline CDR1 and CDR2: SGHVS and FQNEAQ. CDR3 sequence: CASSFRRAKNIQYF. The DNA for the CDR3 is TGTGCCAGCAGCTTTAGGAGAGCCAAAAACATTCAGTACTTC.

The rearrangement uses TRBV28 and TRBJ1-4; 9 nucleotides align to TRBD1. The trim removed 3 bases at V and 7 bases at J, leaving 9 bases unmatched. Per germline, CDR1 MDHEN and CDR2 SYDVKM. This CDR3 is 16 amino acids long. CDR3 sequence (DNA): TGTGCCAGCAGTTTGGACAGGGGCCTTTTTCGTGAAAAACTGTTTTTT. Protein: CASSLDRGLFREKLFF.

This clone was seen only once. The rearrangement links TRBV27 to TRBJ1-1; no reliable D call. Germline V CDR1 and CDR2: MNHEY, SMNVEV (reference sequence). Deletions cut 1 base from V and 1 base from J, with 10 bases between. The length of the CDR3 is 15 residues. The CDR3 protein is CASSLYGQKNTEAFF. The CDR3 DNA reads TGTGCCAGCAGTTTATACGGCCAGAAGAACACTGAAGCTTTCTTT.

The chain couples TRBV19 to TRBJ1-5; 9 bases match TRBD1. CDR3 length: 18 amino acids. The trim removed 0 bases at V and 1 base at J, leaving 7 bases unmatched. Germline loops: CDR1 LNHDA, CDR2 SQIVND (reference sequence). The CDR3 DNA is TGTGCCAGTAGTATAGATTGGGGACAGGGATTAAGCAATCAGCCCCAGCATTTT. The encoded protein is CASSIDWGQGLSNQPQHF.

A note on this clone: This specimen includes other DNA sequences encoding the same CDR3. The chain uses TRBV25-1 and TRBJ2-3; tentatively, D is TRBD2 (6 bases). Trimming took 8 bases from V and 2 from J, leaving 8 bases between them. This CDR3 is 12 amino acids long. Germline V CDR1 and CDR2: MGHDK, SYGVNS. The CDR3: CASRGSTDTQYF. Here the CDR3 DNA reads TGTGCCAGCCGGGGGTCCACAGATACGCAGTATTTT.

The genes are TRBV6-5 and TRBJ1-4; possible D gene TRBD1, 5 bases. V gave up 0 bases and J gave up 13 bases, with 18 bases separating them. The CDR3 spans 15 residues. Germline V CDR1 and CDR2: MNHEY, SVGAGI. The CDR3 is CASSYSAGRVGGLFF. The CDR3 DNA follows: TGTGCCAGCAGTTACTCCGCCGGGAGGGTGGGGGGACTGTTTTTT.

V usage is TRBV11-2 and J usage is TRBJ2-7; D is perhaps TRBD1 (6 bases). V was pared by 5 bases and J by 11 bases, with 13 bases between. Germline V gives CDR1 SGHAT, CDR2 FQNNGV. The CDR3 has 11 residues. CDR3 protein: CASSPGVGEYF. For the CDR3, the DNA is TGTGCCAGCAGCCCAGGGGTGGGGGAGTACTTC.

V gene TRBV6-5 combines with J gene TRBJ2-1; D may be TRBD1 (5 bases). The CDR3 length is 14 residues. V was cut by 6 bases and J by 3 bases, with 12 bases left in between. Germline CDR1 reads MNHEY; CDR2 reads SVGAGI. CDR3 amino acids: CASRSRQGYNEQFF. Here the CDR3 DNA reads TGTGCCAGCAGGTCTCGTCAGGGCTACAATGAGCAGTTCTTC.

The chain recombines TRBV5-1 with TRBJ1-2; 10 nucleotides align to TRBD1. Germline V gene lookup returns CDR1 SGHRS and CDR2 YFSETQ. With V trimmed by 4 bases and J by 6 bases, 9 bases remained unmatched. The CDR3 length is 15 residues. The CDR3 DNA reads TGCGCCAGCAGCGCGGGGGACAGGGGAATGGATGGCTACACCTTC. Residues: CASSAGDRGMDGYTF.

The V gene is TRBV4-3, the J gene TRBJ2-5; 7 positions agree with TRBD2. The CDR3 totals 14 residues. V shed 0 bases, J shed 9 bases, and the junction held 7 bases outside the gene matches. Germline-derived CDR1 and CDR2 are LGHNA and YSLEER. The CDR3 coding sequence is TGCGCCAGCAGCCAAGATCGGGGCCTAGCGGCCCAGTACTTC. This gives the protein CASSQDRGLAAQYF.

The rearrangement uses TRBV5-6 and TRBJ1-6; D not certain. Looked up from germline, CDR1 is SGHDT and CDR2 is YYEEEE. This CDR3 has 16 residues. V lost 3 bases, J lost 5 bases, and 15 bases lay in between. The CDR3 DNA reads as TGTGCCAGCAGCTCTAGATCGACGGCAAATAATTCACCCCTCCACTTT. Translated, it gives CASSSRSTANNSPLHF.